These T cell receptor beta chains were read from a single sample in a study of blood T cells in healthy people across ages. Using its own MiXCR run on the 5' RACE reads, TCRdb lists one record per CDR3 protein. Found here are about 640,000 distinct CDR3 sequences, 58% of them singletons; the top ten hold roughly 34%. The sequenced sample was blood. All receptors come from a man aged 60 to 69 in good health. Each CDR3 is given with its conserved first and last residue. Each record gives: D gene, V gene, clone size, J gene, CDR3 DNA, CDR3 protein. A D gene is named only where the DNA matches it firmly. Some rows mark clone size as missing; the rest say once, few, many or name a class of expanded clone.

D gene: TRBD1; V gene: TRBV6-2/TRBV6-3; clone size: NA; J gene: TRBJ1-6; CDR3 DNA: TGTGCCAGCAGCTCCGTGGACAGGGGTGAGTCACCCCTCCACTTT; CDR3 protein: CASSSVDRGESPLHF
D gene: TRBD2; V gene: TRBV4-3; clone size: NA; J gene: TRBJ2-1; CDR3 DNA: TGCGCCAGCAGCCACCCGACTAGCGGGAGTCGATTCTATGAGCAGTTCTTC; CDR3 protein: CASSHPTSGSRFYEQFF
D gene: NA; V gene: TRBV24-1; clone size: few; J gene: TRBJ2-3; CDR3 DNA: TGTGCCACCAGTGATCTGGCGACAGGCACAGATACGCAGTATTTT; CDR3 protein: CATSDLATGTDTQYF
D gene: NA; V gene: TRBV7-8; clone size: NA; J gene: TRBJ1-6; CDR3 DNA: TGTGCCAGCAGTCGCGAGGCGTCTAATTCACCCCTCCACTTT; CDR3 protein: CASSREASNSPLHF
D gene: TRBD2; V gene: TRBV28; clone size: NA; J gene: TRBJ2-3; CDR3 DNA: TGTGCCAGCAAGGAGGGCGGGGGGGGTCGCACAGAGACGCAGTATTTT; CDR3 protein: CASKEGGGGRTETQYF
D gene: NA; V gene: TRBV4-1; clone size: NA; J gene: TRBJ2-6; CDR3 DNA: TGCGCCAGCAGGAGAGGGGTCAGCTCTGGGGCCAACGTCCTGACTTTC; CDR3 protein: CASRRGVSSGANVLTF
D gene: TRBD2; V gene: TRBV15; clone size: NA; J gene: TRBJ2-5; CDR3 DNA: TGTGCCACCAGCAGATCCCGGGGGGGCCAAGAGGCCCAGTACTTC; CDR3 protein: CATSRSRGGQEAQYF
D gene: TRBD1; V gene: TRBV12-3/TRBV12-4; clone size: NA; J gene: TRBJ2-1; CDR3 DNA: TGTGCCAGCAGTTTGACCGGACAGGGAAATGAGCAGTTCTTC; CDR3 protein: CASSLTGQGNEQFF
D gene: TRBD1; V gene: TRBV28; clone size: few; J gene: TRBJ1-4; CDR3 DNA: TGTGCCAGCAGTTCCGGGACAGGGTTCGAAAAACTGTTTTTT; CDR3 protein: CASSSGTGFEKLFF
D gene: NA; V gene: TRBV20-1; clone size: NA; J gene: TRBJ2-7; CDR3 DNA: TGCAGTGCTAGACCCGGGACACACACCCGGGGCGAGCAGTACTTC; CDR3 protein: CSARPGTHTRGEQYF
D gene: NA; V gene: TRBV4-1; clone size: NA; J gene: TRBJ1-2; CDR3 DNA: TGCGTCAGCAGCCCCCAGGGAACTGATGGCTACACCTTC; CDR3 protein: CVSSPQGTDGYTF
D gene: NA; V gene: TRBV10-1; clone size: few; J gene: TRBJ2-5; CDR3 DNA: TGCGCCAGCAGTGAAGGAGTGGGGGGTGGACAAGAGACCCAGTACTTC; CDR3 protein: CASSEGVGGGQETQYF
D gene: NA; V gene: TRBV5-1; clone size: NA; J gene: TRBJ1-2; CDR3 DNA: TGCGCCAGCAGCTTGCGTCCAGGTACCGAACACAACTATGGCTACACCTTC; CDR3 protein: CASSLRPGTEHNYGYTF
D gene: TRBD2; V gene: TRBV4-1; clone size: NA; J gene: TRBJ2-7; CDR3 DNA: TGCGCCAGCAGCCAAGAGACGCGGGGGAGCTACGAGCAGTACTTC; CDR3 protein: CASSQETRGSYEQYF
D gene: TRBD2; V gene: TRBV3-1; clone size: NA; J gene: TRBJ2-7; CDR3 DNA: TGTGCCAGCAGCCCTTCCTTGACTAGCGGGGGCCCCTACGAGCAGTACTTC; CDR3 protein: CASSPSLTSGGPYEQYF
D gene: TRBD1; V gene: TRBV5-1; clone size: NA; J gene: TRBJ1-2; CDR3 DNA: TGCGCCAGCAGCGTATCCGGGACAGGGGATGGCTACACCTTC; CDR3 protein: CASSVSGTGDGYTF
D gene: TRBD2; V gene: TRBV29-1; clone size: NA; J gene: TRBJ2-1; CDR3 DNA: TGCAGCGTTGAGGGAGCGGGGGGGCGGTACAATGAGCAGTTCTTC; CDR3 protein: CSVEGAGGRYNEQFF
D gene: TRBD1; V gene: TRBV6-5; clone size: few; J gene: TRBJ1-6; CDR3 DNA: TGTGCCAGCAGTTGGGTGGCAGGGGGCCTTAATTCACCCCTCCACTTT; CDR3 protein: CASSWVAGGLNSPLHF
D gene: TRBD1; V gene: TRBV3-1; clone size: NA; J gene: TRBJ2-7; CDR3 DNA: TGTGCCAGCAGCCAACGGCCGGACAGGGTCAACGAGCAGTACTTC; CDR3 protein: CASSQRPDRVNEQYF
D gene: TRBD2; V gene: TRBV7-2; clone size: NA; J gene: TRBJ2-7; CDR3 DNA: TGTGCCAGCAGCTTTAGCGGGGGGGCCCACGAGCAGTACTTC; CDR3 protein: CASSFSGGAHEQYF
D gene: NA; V gene: TRBV11-2; clone size: NA; J gene: TRBJ2-1; CDR3 DNA: TGTGCCAGCAGCATGCACGAAGGGGGGGGTCCTGCCTACAATGAGCAGTTCTTC; CDR3 protein: CASSMHEGGGPAYNEQFF
D gene: TRBD2; V gene: TRBV29-1; clone size: NA; J gene: TRBJ2-5; CDR3 DNA: TGCAGCGTTGCCGGGGGGGGTTCTCAAGAGACCCAGTACTTC; CDR3 protein: CSVAGGGSQETQYF
D gene: NA; V gene: TRBV12-3/TRBV12-4; clone size: NA; J gene: TRBJ2-1; CDR3 DNA: TGTGCCAGCAGTACAACTCGGGGTGGATATGAGCAGTTCTTC; CDR3 protein: CASSTTRGGYEQFF
D gene: NA; V gene: TRBV21-1; clone size: NA; J gene: TRBJ2-1; CDR3 DNA: TGTGCCAGCAGCCCCGGCCGGGACTTCTTCAATGAGCAGTTCTTC; CDR3 protein: CASSPGRDFFNEQFF
D gene: NA; V gene: TRBV5-1; clone size: NA; J gene: TRBJ1-5; CDR3 DNA: TGCGCCAGCAGGGAGGGGTTCAATCAGCCCCAGCATTTT; CDR3 protein: CASREGFNQPQHF
D gene: TRBD1; V gene: TRBV20-1; clone size: NA; J gene: TRBJ2-3; CDR3 DNA: TGCAGTGCGACCCGGGACAGGGGACCACCGACTAGCACAGATACGCAGTATTTT; CDR3 protein: CSATRDRGPPTSTDTQYF
D gene: NA; V gene: TRBV27; clone size: NA; J gene: TRBJ1-5; CDR3 DNA: TGTGCCAGCAGTCCGGGGGACGGGCCCCAGCATTTT; CDR3 protein: CASSPGDGPQHF
D gene: TRBD1; V gene: TRBV2; clone size: few; J gene: TRBJ1-2; CDR3 DNA: TGTGCCAGCAGTGAATATCAGGGGGACGTGGGCTACACCTTC; CDR3 protein: CASSEYQGDVGYTF
D gene: TRBD1; V gene: TRBV29-1; clone size: NA; J gene: TRBJ2-1; CDR3 DNA: TGCAGCGTTCAGGCAGGACAGGGTGGGTTCTTC; CDR3 protein: CSVQAGQGGFF
D gene: TRBD2; V gene: TRBV29-1; clone size: few; J gene: TRBJ2-1; CDR3 DNA: TGCAGCGTTGATCTGCTAGCGGGGCCAAGGGATGAGCAGTTCTTC; CDR3 protein: CSVDLLAGPRDEQFF
D gene: TRBD1; V gene: TRBV2; clone size: NA; J gene: TRBJ2-5; CDR3 DNA: TGTGCCAGCACGGGACAGGGGAAGTGGGAGACCCAGTACTTC; CDR3 protein: CASTGQGKWETQYF
D gene: TRBD2; V gene: TRBV5-6; clone size: once; J gene: TRBJ2-3; CDR3 DNA: TGTGCCAGCAGCTTGGTAGCTAGCGGCCCCACAGATACGCAGTATTTT; CDR3 protein: CASSLVASGPTDTQYF